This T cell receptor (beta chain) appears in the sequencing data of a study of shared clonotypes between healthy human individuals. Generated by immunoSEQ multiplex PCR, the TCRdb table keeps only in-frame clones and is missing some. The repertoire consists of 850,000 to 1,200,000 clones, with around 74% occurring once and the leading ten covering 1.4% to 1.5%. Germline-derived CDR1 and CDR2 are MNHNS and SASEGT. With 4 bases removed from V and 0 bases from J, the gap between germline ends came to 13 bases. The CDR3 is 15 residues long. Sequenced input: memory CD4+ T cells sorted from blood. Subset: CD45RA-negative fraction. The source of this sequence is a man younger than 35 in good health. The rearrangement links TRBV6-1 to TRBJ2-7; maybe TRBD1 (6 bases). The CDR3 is CASSGYADSSYEQYF. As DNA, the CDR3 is TGTGCCAGCAGTGGATATGCGGACAGCTCCTACGAGCAGTACTTC.